The next 30 T cell receptor beta chains were all read from a single sample in a study of blood T cells in healthy people across ages. A second about 6 to 12 cycle PCR used barcoded and J-beta primers. TCRdb fed the 5' RACE reads into MiXCR, producing one record per CDR3 protein. Counted here are some 1 million distinct CDR3 sequences, 40% to 45% occurring once; the ten biggest clones make up 18%. Sequenced: blood. These receptors were taken from a woman aged 55-70 years in good health.

Only one count was recorded for this clonotype. The genes are TRBV5-6 and TRBJ1-1; unclear D gene. V gave up 4 bases and J gave up 8 bases, with 12 bases separating them. Looked up from germline, CDR1 is SGHDT and CDR2 is YYEEEE. The CDR3 totals 12 residues. The chain's CDR3 is CASSKRPTEAFF. CDR3 nucleotide sequence: TGTGCCAGCAGCAAAAGGCCGACCGAAGCTTTCTTT.

The chain is built from TRBV20-1 and TRBJ2-1; D is perhaps TRBD2 (6 bases). The CDR3 has 17 residues. V shed 5 bases and J shed 5 bases, with 25 bases lying between them. Germline CDR1 reads DFQATT; CDR2 reads SNEGSKA (reference sequence). CDR3 loop: CSALTVGGGGPHNEQFF. The CDR3, as DNA: TGCAGTGCTTTGACCGTGGGCGGAGGAGGGCCCCACAATGAGCAGTTCTTC.

This chain joins TRBV2 and TRBJ2-5; D gene unclear. With 7 bases removed from V and 2 bases from J, the gap between germline ends came to 11 bases. The CDR3 has 13 residues. Germline V gene sequence: CDR1 SNHLY, CDR2 FYNNEI. CDR3 DNA sequence: TGTGCCAGCACTGGTAGGGCTCAAGAGACCCAGTACTTC. It specifies CASTGRAQETQYF.

The chain carries TRBV5-1 and TRBJ2-3, with 12 bases fitting TRBD2. Per germline, CDR1 SGHRS and CDR2 YFSETQ. The CDR3 has 18 amino acids. Trimming at V came to 0 bases and at J to 2 bases, leaving 7 bases not matched to a gene. The CDR3 spells CASSLEGTSGRSTDTQYF. The CDR3 bases are TGCGCCAGCAGCTTGGAGGGTACTAGCGGGAGGTCCACAGATACGCAGTATTTT.

This chain joins TRBV18 and TRBJ2-1; tentatively, D is TRBD2 (5 bases). V lost 3 bases to trimming and J lost 9 bases, with 6 bases between them. This CDR3 comprises 11 residues. Per the germline V gene, CDR1 is KGHSH and CDR2 is LQKENI. The CDR3 region is CASSPGAEQFF. The CDR3 coding sequence is TGTGCCAGCTCACCGGGAGCTGAGCAGTTCTTC.

Worth noting for this clonotype: The junction departs from germline at one end; a sequencing error may be responsible. The rearrangement links TRBV5-1 to TRBJ2-4, with D unclear. The DNA end is more similar to TRBJ2-5, so the J call may be wrong. This CDR3 spans 16 amino acids. Germline-derived CDR1 and CDR2 are SGHRS and YFSETQ. The CDR3 DNA follows: TGCGCCGGCAGCTTGGACCCTGGGCCTACCCAAGAGACCCAGTACTTC. It specifies CAGSLDPGPTQETQYF.

In regard to this clonotype: A much larger clonotype is one base distant, so this may be a read error. The CDR3 coding sequence is TGCGCCAGCAGCTTGCCGAACGGGACTAACGGACCCTCTGGGGCCAACGTCCTGACTTTC. It translates to CASSLPNGTNGPSGANVLTF. The rearrangement uses TRBV5-1 and TRBJ2-6, with 7 bases that match TRBD2. Germline CDR1 reads SGHRS; CDR2 reads YFSETQ. This CDR3 has 20 amino acids. Trimming cost V 1 base and J 0 bases; bases outside gene matches: 13.

This clonotype has a handful of counts. The rearrangement uses TRBV27 and TRBJ2-1; unclear D gene. This CDR3 is 14 amino acids long. Germline loops: CDR1 MNHEY, CDR2 SMNVEV (reference sequence). V was pared by 2 bases and J by 2 bases, with 7 bases between. CDR3 region: CASSLQSTYNEQFF. The CDR3 DNA is TGTGCCAGCAGTTTACAGTCCACCTACAATGAGCAGTTCTTC.

The V and J genes are TRBV4-1 and TRBJ2-3, with TRBD2 identical over 9 bases. V trimming: 1 base; J trimming: 3 bases; junction bases outside the gene matches: 8. The CDR3 consists of 17 residues. Per germline, CDR1 MGHRA and CDR2 YSYEKL. The CDR3 sequence: CASSQVGSREGTDTQYF. The DNA for the CDR3 is TGCGCCAGCAGCCAAGTGGGCTCGCGGGAGGGGACAGATACGCAGTATTTT.

This chain uses TRBV27 with TRBJ1-5, with D hard to call. The germline V gene encodes CDR1 MNHEY and CDR2 SMNVEV (reference sequence). The length of the CDR3 is 15 residues. V dropped 6 bases and J dropped 4 bases, with 16 bases sitting between them. CDR3 sequence reads: CASRTIGRINQPQHF. In DNA, the CDR3 is TGTGCCAGCAGGACCATCGGACGGATAAATCAGCCCCAGCATTTT.

The rearrangement uses TRBV20-1 and TRBJ2-1; a possible D gene is TRBD1 (6 bases). V lost 6 bases to trimming and J lost 2 bases, with 17 bases between them. The germline CDR1 and CDR2 sequences are DFQATT and SNEGSKA (reference sequence). This CDR3 has 15 residues. CDR3 DNA sequence: TGCAGTGCCCTTATCCGACAGGCCCCCTACAATGAGCAGTTCTTC. This encodes CSALIRQAPYNEQFF.

Only a few counts were recorded for this clonotype. This chain joins TRBV9 and TRBJ2-5; 8 bases are a match to TRBD1. CDR1 is SGDLS and CDR2 is YYNGEE in the germline V gene. The CDR3 has 14 amino acids. After removal of 3 bases from V and 5 bases from J, the junction contained 6 bases not matched to a gene. CDR3: CASSGQGFGETQYF. The CDR3, as DNA: TGTGCCAGCAGCGGACAGGGGTTTGGGGAGACCCAGTACTTC.

This chain connects TRBV18 to TRBJ2-4, with 7 bases matching TRBD2. Germline CDR1 reads KGHSH; CDR2 reads LQKENI. This CDR3 comprises 16 residues. Trimming cost V 3 bases and J 7 bases; bases outside gene matches: 12. CDR3 loop: CASSPLEGGPWNIQYF. CDR3 nucleotide sequence: TGTGCCAGCTCACCGCTAGAGGGAGGGCCCTGGAACATTCAGTACTTC.

The chain carries TRBV19 and TRBJ2-5; D tentatively fits TRBD1 or TRBD2 (5 bases each). The CDR3 is 14 amino acids. Germline CDR1 is LNHDA and CDR2 is SQIVND (reference sequence). Between the trimmed V and J ends, which lost 5 bases and 5 bases, there was a span of 15 bases. The CDR3 coding sequence is TGTGCCAGTAGTCCCTGGGACCTGCGGGAGACCCAGTACTTC. Translating gives CASSPWDLRETQYF.

This clonotype was counted between two and nine times. The chain couples TRBV10-2 to TRBJ1-1, with D possibly being TRBD1 (5 bases). The CDR3 consists of 14 residues. Trimming left V 0 bases short and J 3 bases short, with 8 bases between. CDR1 is WSHSY, CDR2 SAAADI, per germline. In DNA form, the CDR3 reads TGCGCCAGCAGTGAGTCGGGGGAGTACACTGAAGCTTTCTTT. Protein product: CASSESGEYTEAFF.

This chain connects TRBV11-3 to TRBJ2-1, with 13 bases fitting TRBD2. J was trimmed by 10 bases and V by 3 bases; bases with no gene match: 9. Germline V gene sequence: CDR1 SGHNT, CDR2 YENEEA. CDR3 length equals 16 residues. The DNA of the CDR3 is TGTGCCAGCAGCTTCGGAACTAGCGGGAGGGTGGACGAGCAGTTCTTC. Encoded protein: CASSFGTSGRVDEQFF. Using reference TRBV11-3 and TRBJ2-1 for the parts outside the CDR3, the full variable domain is EAGVVQSPRYKIIEKKQPVAFWCNPISGHNTLYWYLQNLGQGPELLIRYENEEAVDDSQLPKDRFSAERLKGVDSTLKIQPAELGDSAVYLCASSFGTSGRVDEQFFGPGTRLTVL.

This clonotype turned up a few times. The chain joins TRBV13 to TRBJ2-1; 16 nucleotides agree with TRBD2. Trimming removed 4 bases from V and 7 bases from J; junction bases left unmatched: 10. The CDR3 covers 18 residues. CDR1 and CDR2 (germline): PRHDT, FYEKMQ (reference sequence). The CDR3 sequence is CASSSPGTSGRGGNEQFF. The CDR3 region has the DNA TGTGCCAGCAGCTCCCCCGGGACTAGCGGGAGGGGGGGGAATGAGCAGTTCTTC. Together with reference TRBV13 and TRBJ2-1, the CDR3 gives the full variable domain: AAGVIQSPRHLIKEKRETATLKCYPIPRHDTVYWYQQGPGQDPQFLISFYEKMQSDKGSIPDRFSAQQFSDYHSELNMSSLELGDSALYFCASSSPGTSGRGGNEQFFGPGTRLTVL.

This clonotype was observed a handful of times. The V and J genes are TRBV4-1 and TRBJ2-7, with TRBD2 identical over 12 bases. The germline CDR1 and CDR2 sequences are MGHRA and YSYEKL. This CDR3 is 19 amino acids long. J lost 7 bases, V lost 0 bases, and 16 bases had no gene match. Written as DNA, the CDR3 is TGCGCCAGCAGCCAAGACACGACTAGCGGGAGTCCCCGGGCCCGGGAGCAGTACTTC. Protein product: CASSQDTTSGSPRAREQYF.

The J gene is TRBJ1-1, the V gene TRBV27, with 8 positions matching TRBD1. After removal of 1 base from V and 4 bases from J, the junction contained 8 bases not matched to a gene. This CDR3 has 16 residues. The germline gives CDR1 MNHEY, CDR2 SMNVEV (reference sequence). CDR3 sequence (DNA): TGTGCCAGCAGTTTATACCTCGGCGGACAGGGCACTGAAGCTTTCTTT. Translating gives CASSLYLGGQGTEAFF.

The chain combines TRBV27 with TRBJ2-3; D is possibly TRBD2 (5 bases). Trimming took off 0 bases at V and 4 bases at J, with 17 bases between the two ends. This CDR3 comprises 17 residues. Germline-derived CDR1 and CDR2 are MNHEY and SMNVEV (reference sequence). The CDR3 here is CASSLSRSGRLADTQYF. The DNA for the CDR3 is TGTGCCAGCAGTTTATCGAGGAGCGGTCGACTGGCAGATACGCAGTATTTT.

A remark on this clonotype: One end of the junction fails to match germline, which may point to a read error. CDR3 bases: TGCACCAGCAACCTGGACAGGGGAGGCAATCAGCCCCAGCATTTT. This translates into CTSNLDRGGNQPQHF. The chain carries TRBV10-2 and TRBJ1-5; 9 bases align to TRBD1. The CDR3 is made up of 15 amino acids. Germline CDR1 and CDR2: WSHSY and SAAADI.

This clonotype has more than one count but fewer than ten. V is TRBV29-1 and J is TRBJ1-2; TRBD1 matches at 9 bases. The CDR3 consists of 11 residues. Germline CDR1 is SQVTM and CDR2 is ANQGSEA. V lost 8 bases, J lost 4 bases, and 2 bases stayed unmatched. DNA of the CDR3: TGCAGCACGGGACAGGGCTATGGCTACACCTTC. It translates to CSTGQGYGYTF. Variable domain in full (rest from reference TRBV29-1 and TRBJ1-2): SAVISQKPSRDICQRGTSLTIQCQVDSQVTMMFWYRQQPGQSLTLIATANQGSEATYESGFVIDKFPISRPNLTFSTLTVSNMSPEDSSIYLCSTGQGYGYTFGSGTRLTVV.

This clonotype was counted between two and nine times. CDR3 nucleotides: TGTGCCAGCAGCTTATCGCGGGAGGGCCCTACGCAGTATTTT. Translation: CASSLSREGPTQYF. J is TRBJ2-3 and V is TRBV7-9; 9 nucleotides match TRBD2. After removal of 2 bases from V and 8 bases from J, the junction contained 5 bases not matched to a gene. The CDR3 loop spans 14 amino acids. CDR1 and CDR2 (germline): SEHNR, FQNEAQ (reference sequence).

In this sample, this clonotype turned up many times. The gene calls are TRBV7-9 and TRBJ2-3, with D uncertain. Germline CDR1 reads SEHNR; CDR2 reads FQNEAQ (reference sequence). The CDR3 totals 13 residues. Trimming cost V 4 bases and J 2 bases, with 7 bases left between them. CDR3 loop: CASSYPLTDTQYF. The CDR3 DNA is TGTGCCAGCAGCTACCCGCTCACAGATACGCAGTATTTT.

The chain is built from TRBV12-3 or TRBV12-4 and TRBJ2-1; possible D gene TRBD2, 6 bases. This CDR3 has 13 residues. Trimming cost V 8 bases and J 5 bases, with 13 bases left between them. The CDR3 DNA reads as TGTGCCAGCTCGAGGACTACCCACAATGAGCAGTTCTTC. Translation: CASSRTTHNEQFF.

The V call is TRBV7-2, the J call TRBJ2-2; no firm D call. Germline-derived CDR1 and CDR2 are SGHTA and FQGNSA. There are 15 residues in the CDR3. Trimming removed 3 bases from V and 4 bases from J, with 12 bases in between. The CDR3 DNA follows: TGTGCCAGCAGCTTGACTTCCGAGAGCACCGGGGAGCTGTTTTTT. As protein: CASSLTSESTGELFF.

The sample holds a few counts of this clonotype. This rearrangement joins TRBV20-1 to TRBJ2-4; perhaps TRBD1 as D (6 bases). V was shortened by 3 bases and J by 8 bases, with 14 bases between the two germline ends. Germline V CDR1 and CDR2: DFQATT, SNEGSKA (reference sequence). This CDR3 is 13 amino acids long. CDR3 in amino acids: CSASEQGLDIQYF. The CDR3 nucleotides read TGCAGTGCTAGTGAACAGGGTCTAGACATTCAGTACTTC.

This clonotype has just a few counts. The gene calls are TRBV6-6 and TRBJ2-1, with 11 positions matching TRBD2. Germline loops: CDR1 MNHNY, CDR2 SVGAGI (reference sequence). Trimming at V came to 8 bases and at J to 10 bases, leaving 19 bases not matched to a gene. CDR3 length equals 17 residues. The CDR3 loop is CASRPGLAGGNKVEQFF. The CDR3 nucleotides are TGTGCCAGCCGACCGGGGCTAGCGGGAGGTAATAAGGTGGAGCAGTTCTTC.

The CDR3 nucleotides read TGTGCCAGCGGGGCGGGAGGGCCCGTCGAGCAGTACTTC. Translation gives CASGAGGPVEQYF. The chain is built from TRBV6-6 and TRBJ2-7; TRBD2 matches 9 bases. The ends lost 8 bases at V and 6 bases at J; junction bases unmatched: 8. The CDR3 runs 13 residues. Germline lookup yields CDR1 MNHNY and CDR2 SVGAGI (reference sequence).

This chain uses TRBV5-1 with TRBJ2-5, with TRBD2 matching 8 bases. CDR1 and CDR2 (germline): SGHRS, YFSETQ. CDR3 length: 16 amino acids. V was pared by 1 base and J by 1 base, with 6 bases of the junction left unmatched. DNA of the CDR3: TGCGCCAGCAGCTTGAGGCTAGCGGGTGCCCAAGAGACCCAGTACTTC. It specifies CASSLRLAGAQETQYF.